The 11 T cell receptor beta chains below all came from one sample that was sequenced in a study of T cell repertoires in cytomegalovirus infection. TCRdb independently ran MiXCR on the reads; one entry per CDR3 protein. The sample shows fewer than 250,000 distinct CDR3 sequences, approximately 22% of them seen only once. The specimen was CD8+ T cells from PBMCs. These TCRs come from a human donor in good health (CMV status not recorded). Some clones in this sample may be carry-over from other donors' samples.

The table lists this clonotype with many counts. The rearrangement joins TRBV7-6 to TRBJ1-1; D is ambiguous. Trimming took 2 bases from V and 3 from J, leaving 7 bases between them. The CDR3 is 13 amino acids. Germline V lookup: CDR1 SGHVS, CDR2 FNYEAQ. In DNA, the CDR3 is TGTGCCAGCAGCTTACAGAGGCACACTGAAGCTTTCTTT. Residues: CASSLQRHTEAFF.

This clonotype was counted between two and nine times. The chain is built from TRBV4-1 and TRBJ1-5; TRBD1 matches at 9 bases. Trimming cost V 3 bases and J 7 bases; bases outside gene matches: 10. Germline V lookup: CDR1 MGHRA, CDR2 YSYEKL. This CDR3 contains 16 residues. CDR3 amino acids: CASSHRGTGTWQPQHF. The CDR3 DNA sequence: TGCGCCAGCAGCCACCGCGGGACAGGGACGTGGCAGCCCCAGCATTTT.

This clonotype was seen ten or more times. This chain uses TRBV7-2 with TRBJ2-3; 10 bases match TRBD2. This CDR3 contains 17 residues. Per the germline V gene, CDR1 is SGHTA and CDR2 is FQGNSA. J was trimmed by 2 bases and V by 3 bases; bases with no gene match: 8. CDR3 loop: CASSFSTSGVSTDTQYF. CDR3 nucleotides: TGTGCCAGCAGCTTCTCCACTAGCGGGGTGTCCACAGATACGCAGTATTTT.

J is TRBJ1-1 and V is TRBV20-1; 10 nucleotides align to TRBD1. The J segment lost 1 base and the V segment lost 3 bases, leaving 11 bases of the junction unmatched. CDR3 size: 17 residues. CDR1 is DFQATT and CDR2 is SNEGSKA in the germline V gene (reference sequence). The CDR3 DNA is TGCAGTGCTAGCCCGGGACAGGGGAATATCCAGAACACTGAAGCTTTCTTT. It translates to CSASPGQGNIQNTEAFF.

This clonotype appeared a few times. The genes are TRBV20-1 and TRBJ2-2, with D maybe TRBD2 (7 bases). This CDR3 comprises 13 residues. CDR1 and CDR2 from the germline V gene are DFQATT and SNEGSKA (reference sequence). V was clipped by 4 bases and J by 5 bases, with 11 bases between them. The chain's CDR3 is CSAIRGGTGELFF. As DNA, the CDR3 is TGCAGTGCTATCAGGGGAGGGACCGGGGAGCTGTTTTTT.

This clonotype appeared many times. The V gene is TRBV7-9, the J gene TRBJ2-3; D is undetermined. The V gene lost 4 bases and the J gene lost 4 bases, with 15 bases spanning the gap. The germline V gene has CDR1 SEHNR and CDR2 FQNEAQ (reference sequence). There are 15 residues in the CDR3. CDR3 DNA: TGTGCCAGCAGCTCCCGCCCGAAGGGCGCAGATACGCAGTATTTT. Its translation is CASSSRPKGADTQYF.

This clonotype came up a few times. J is TRBJ2-7 and V is TRBV5-1, with 10 bases aligning to TRBD2. The CDR3 consists of 17 residues. Germline CDR1 SGHRS, CDR2 YFSETQ. V trimming: 5 bases; J trimming: 0 bases; junction bases outside the gene matches: 11. The CDR3 loop reads CASRLTSGDVPSYEQYF. CDR3 in DNA: TGCGCCAGCAGGCTAACTAGCGGGGACGTCCCCTCCTACGAGCAGTACTTC. Full variable domain (outside the CDR3, taken from reference TRBV5-1 and TRBJ2-7): KAGVTQTPRYLIKTRGQQVTLSCSPISGHRSVSWYQQTPGQGLQFLFEYFSETQRNKGNFPGRFSGRQFSNSRSEMNVSTLELGDSALYLCASRLTSGDVPSYEQYFGPGTRLTVT.

This chain connects TRBV12-3 or TRBV12-4 to TRBJ2-1, with a tentative D call TRBD1 (5 bases). Trimming pared 5 bases from V and 2 bases from J, leaving 10 bases between. The CDR3 is 14 amino acids. The CDR3 reads CASSLTVPYNEQFF. CDR3 coding DNA: TGTGCCAGCAGTCTGACAGTCCCCTACAATGAGCAGTTCTTC.

This clonotype occurred a few times. J is TRBJ2-2 and V is TRBV6-5; TRBD1 is a possible D gene (6 bases). Germline CDR1 is MNHEY and CDR2 is SVGAGI. This CDR3 spans 16 amino acids. Trimming took 1 base from V and 1 from J, leaving 10 bases between them. The CDR3 protein is CASSYFQGMNTGELFF. The CDR3, as DNA: TGTGCCAGCAGTTACTTTCAGGGGATGAACACCGGGGAGCTGTTTTTT.

This clonotype occurred a few times. The rearrangement joins TRBV29-1 to TRBJ1-1; the D is unclear. Trimming cost V 1 base and J 8 bases, with 20 bases left between them. Germline assignment: CDR1 SQVTM and CDR2 ANQGSEA. CDR3 length equals 15 residues. CDR3 sequence: CSVEVLTTPAAEAFF. In DNA form, the CDR3 reads TGCAGCGTTGAAGTTCTGACTACGCCGGCGGCCGAAGCTTTCTTT.

The chain carries TRBV2 and TRBJ2-3; 9 bases are a match to TRBD2. V dropped 9 bases and J dropped 2; count of bases not matched to a gene: 9. This CDR3 has 15 amino acids. Germline V lookup: CDR1 SNHLY, CDR2 FYNNEI. CDR3 bases: TGTGCCAGAACCTTAGCGGGGGCTGTCACAGATACGCAGTATTTT. Translation gives CARTLAGAVTDTQYF.